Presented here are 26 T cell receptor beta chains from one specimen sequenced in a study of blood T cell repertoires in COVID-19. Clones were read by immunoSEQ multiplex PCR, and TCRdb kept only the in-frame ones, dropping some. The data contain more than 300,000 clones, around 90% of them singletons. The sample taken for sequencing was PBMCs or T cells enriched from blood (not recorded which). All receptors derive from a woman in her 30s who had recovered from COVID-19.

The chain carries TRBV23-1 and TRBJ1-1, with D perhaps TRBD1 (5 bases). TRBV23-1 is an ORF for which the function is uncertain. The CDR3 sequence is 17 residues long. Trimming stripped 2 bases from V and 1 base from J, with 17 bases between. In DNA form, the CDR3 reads TGCGCCAGCAGTCAAACCTTCACGGGGGTAGAGAACACTGAAGCTTTCTTT. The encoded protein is CASSQTFTGVENTEAFF.

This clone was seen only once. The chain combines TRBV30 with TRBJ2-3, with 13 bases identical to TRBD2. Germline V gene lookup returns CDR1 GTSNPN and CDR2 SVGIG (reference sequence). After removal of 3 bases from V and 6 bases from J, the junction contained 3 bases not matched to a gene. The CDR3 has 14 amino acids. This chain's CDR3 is CAWRTSGGMDTQYF. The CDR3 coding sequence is TGTGCCTGGAGGACTAGCGGGGGGATGGATACGCAGTATTTT.

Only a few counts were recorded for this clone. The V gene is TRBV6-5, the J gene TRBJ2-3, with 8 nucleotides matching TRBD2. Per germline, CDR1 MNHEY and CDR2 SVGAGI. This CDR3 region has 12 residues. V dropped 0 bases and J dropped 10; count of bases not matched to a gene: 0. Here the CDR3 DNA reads TGTGCCAGCAGTTACTCTAGCGGGGCGCAGTATTTT. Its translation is CASSYSSGAQYF.

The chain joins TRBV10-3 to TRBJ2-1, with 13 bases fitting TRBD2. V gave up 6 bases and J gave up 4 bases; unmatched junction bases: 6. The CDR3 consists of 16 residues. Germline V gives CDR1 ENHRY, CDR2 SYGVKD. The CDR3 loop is CAISPPGLAGYNEQFF. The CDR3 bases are TGTGCCATCAGCCCGCCGGGACTAGCGGGGTACAATGAGCAGTTCTTC.

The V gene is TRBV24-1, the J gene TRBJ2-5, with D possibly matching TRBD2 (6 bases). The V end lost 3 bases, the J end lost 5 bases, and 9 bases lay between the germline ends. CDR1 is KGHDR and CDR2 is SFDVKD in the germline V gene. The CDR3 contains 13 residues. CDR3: CATSDRDFETQYF. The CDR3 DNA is TGTGCCACCAGTGATCGGGACTTCGAGACCCAGTACTTC.

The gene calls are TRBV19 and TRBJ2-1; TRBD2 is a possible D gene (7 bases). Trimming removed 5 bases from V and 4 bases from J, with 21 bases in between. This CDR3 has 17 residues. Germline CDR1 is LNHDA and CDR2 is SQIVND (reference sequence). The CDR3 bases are TGTGCCAGTAGTTTGACGGGGGCGGGGGCGACTTACAATGAGCAGTTCTTC. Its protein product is CASSLTGAGATYNEQFF.

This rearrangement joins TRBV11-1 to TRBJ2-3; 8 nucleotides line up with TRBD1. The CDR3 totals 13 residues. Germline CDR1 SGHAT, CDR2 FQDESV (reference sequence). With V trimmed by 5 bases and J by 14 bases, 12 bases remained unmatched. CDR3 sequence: CASSTGQGYSPYF. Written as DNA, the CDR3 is TGTGCCAGCAGCACCGGACAGGGCTACAGTCCGTATTTT.

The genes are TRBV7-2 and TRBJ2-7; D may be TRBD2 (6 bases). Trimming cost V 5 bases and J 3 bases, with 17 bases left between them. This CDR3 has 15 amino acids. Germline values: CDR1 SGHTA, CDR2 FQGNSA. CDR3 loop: CASSKWDSGIYEQYF. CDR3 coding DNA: TGTGCCAGCAGCAAGTGGGATAGCGGTATCTACGAGCAGTACTTC.

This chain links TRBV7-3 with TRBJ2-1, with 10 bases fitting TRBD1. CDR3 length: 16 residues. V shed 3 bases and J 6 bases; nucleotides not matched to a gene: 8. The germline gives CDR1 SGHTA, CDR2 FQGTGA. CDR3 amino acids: CASSFQGTGVINEQFF. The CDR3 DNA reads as TGTGCCAGCAGCTTCCAGGGGACAGGGGTAATCAATGAGCAGTTCTTC.

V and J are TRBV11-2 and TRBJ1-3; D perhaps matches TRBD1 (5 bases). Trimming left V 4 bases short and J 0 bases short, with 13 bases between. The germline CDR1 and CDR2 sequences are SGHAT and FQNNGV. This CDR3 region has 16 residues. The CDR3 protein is CASSSWGPSSGNTIYF. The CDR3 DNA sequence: TGTGCCAGCAGCTCGTGGGGCCCAAGCTCTGGAAACACCATATATTTT.

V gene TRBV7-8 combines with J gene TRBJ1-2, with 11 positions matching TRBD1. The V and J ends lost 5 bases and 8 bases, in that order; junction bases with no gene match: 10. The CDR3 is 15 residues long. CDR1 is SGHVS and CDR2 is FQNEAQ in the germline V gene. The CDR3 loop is CASSPRRTGGYGYTF. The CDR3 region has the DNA TGTGCCAGCAGCCCAAGGAGGACAGGGGGCTACGGCTACACCTTC.

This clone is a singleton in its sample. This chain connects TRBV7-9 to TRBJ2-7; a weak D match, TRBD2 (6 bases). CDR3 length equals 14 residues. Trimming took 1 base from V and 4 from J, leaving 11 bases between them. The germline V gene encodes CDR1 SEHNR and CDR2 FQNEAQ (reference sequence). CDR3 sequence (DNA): TGTGCCAGCAGCTTAGGAGGCGGACTATACGAGCAGTACTTC. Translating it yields CASSLGGGLYEQYF.

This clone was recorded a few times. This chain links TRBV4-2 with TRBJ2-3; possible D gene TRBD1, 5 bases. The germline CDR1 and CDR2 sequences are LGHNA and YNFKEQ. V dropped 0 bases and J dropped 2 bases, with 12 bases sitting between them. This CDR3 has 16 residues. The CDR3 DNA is TGTGCCAGCAGCCAAGAGATTGGACAAGTCACAGATACGCAGTATTTT. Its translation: CASSQEIGQVTDTQYF.

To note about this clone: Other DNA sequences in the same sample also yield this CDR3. The CDR3 protein is CAWSVGGDSYEQYF. DNA of the CDR3: TGTGCCTGGAGTGTAGGGGGGGACTCCTACGAGCAGTACTTC. The V call is TRBV30, the J call TRBJ2-7, with D perhaps TRBD2 (7 bases). Germline V gene sequence: CDR1 GTSNPN, CDR2 SVGIG (reference sequence). This CDR3 has 14 residues. Trimming shortened V by 0 bases and J by 0 bases, and 9 bases separated the two germline ends.

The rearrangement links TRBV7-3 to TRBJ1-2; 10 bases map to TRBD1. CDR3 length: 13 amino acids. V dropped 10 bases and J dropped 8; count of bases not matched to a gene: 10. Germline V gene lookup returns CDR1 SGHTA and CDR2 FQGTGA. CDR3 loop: CAKSPRDRGGYTF. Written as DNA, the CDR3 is TGTGCCAAAAGTCCCCGGGACAGGGGCGGCTACACCTTC.

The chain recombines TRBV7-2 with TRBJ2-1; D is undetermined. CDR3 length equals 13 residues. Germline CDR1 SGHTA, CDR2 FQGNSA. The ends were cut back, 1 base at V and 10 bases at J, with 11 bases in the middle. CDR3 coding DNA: TGTGCCAGCAGCTTAGAACTCCCGAGCGAGCAGTTCTTC. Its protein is CASSLELPSEQFF.

CDR3 protein: CASSDAEGNRLLSGYTF. The CDR3 DNA is TGTGCCAGCAGTGACGCGGAGGGCAATAGATTACTAAGTGGCTACACCTTC. The chain couples TRBV28 to TRBJ1-2; D gene unclear. This CDR3 contains 17 residues. Germline V gives CDR1 MDHEN, CDR2 SYDVKM. Trimming removed 5 bases at V and 7 bases at J, with 26 bases between.

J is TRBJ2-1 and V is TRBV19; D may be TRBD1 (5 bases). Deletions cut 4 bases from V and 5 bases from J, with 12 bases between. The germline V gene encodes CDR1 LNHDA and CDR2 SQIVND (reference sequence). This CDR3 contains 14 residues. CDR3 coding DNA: TGTGCCAGTAGTACAGGTTCGGACAACAATGAGCAGTTCTTC. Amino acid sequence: CASSTGSDNNEQFF.

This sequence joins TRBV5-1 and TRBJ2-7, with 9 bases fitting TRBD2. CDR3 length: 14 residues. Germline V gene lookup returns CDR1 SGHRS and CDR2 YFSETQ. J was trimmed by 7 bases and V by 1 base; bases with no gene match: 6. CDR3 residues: CASSLSREGFEQYF. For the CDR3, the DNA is TGCGCCAGCAGCTTGTCGCGGGAGGGGTTTGAGCAGTACTTC.

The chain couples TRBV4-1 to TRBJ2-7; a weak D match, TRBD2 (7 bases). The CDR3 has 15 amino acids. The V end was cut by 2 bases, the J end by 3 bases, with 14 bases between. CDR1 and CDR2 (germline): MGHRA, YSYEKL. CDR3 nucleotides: TGCGCCAGCAGCCAACAGTACAGGGAGGGCTACGAGCAGTACTTC. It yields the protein CASSQQYREGYEQYF.

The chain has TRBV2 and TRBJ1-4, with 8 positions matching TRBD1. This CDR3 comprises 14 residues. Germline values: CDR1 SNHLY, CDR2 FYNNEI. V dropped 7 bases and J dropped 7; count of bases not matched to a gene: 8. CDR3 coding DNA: TGTGCCAGCAACGGAGCACAGGGGGTTGAAAAACTGTTTTTT. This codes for CASNGAQGVEKLFF.

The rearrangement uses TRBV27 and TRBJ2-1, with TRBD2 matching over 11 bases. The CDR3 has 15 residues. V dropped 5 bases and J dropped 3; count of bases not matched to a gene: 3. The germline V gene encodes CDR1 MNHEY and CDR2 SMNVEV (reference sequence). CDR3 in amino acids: CASSLGTSGYNEQFF. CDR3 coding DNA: TGTGCCAGCAGTCTCGGGACTAGCGGCTACAATGAGCAGTTCTTC.

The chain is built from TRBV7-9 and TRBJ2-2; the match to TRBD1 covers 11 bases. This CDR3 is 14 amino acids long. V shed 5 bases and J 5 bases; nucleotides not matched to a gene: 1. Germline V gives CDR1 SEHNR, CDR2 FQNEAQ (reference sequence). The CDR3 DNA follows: TGTGCCAGCAGCGGGACAGGGGGGACCGGGGAGCTGTTTTTT. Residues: CASSGTGGTGELFF.

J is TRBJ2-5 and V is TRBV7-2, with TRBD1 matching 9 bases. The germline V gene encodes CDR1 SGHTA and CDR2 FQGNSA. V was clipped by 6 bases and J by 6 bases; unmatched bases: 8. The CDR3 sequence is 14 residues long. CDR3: CASRPPGQGKTQYF. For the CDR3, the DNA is TGTGCCAGCAGACCACCGGGACAGGGAAAGACCCAGTACTTC.

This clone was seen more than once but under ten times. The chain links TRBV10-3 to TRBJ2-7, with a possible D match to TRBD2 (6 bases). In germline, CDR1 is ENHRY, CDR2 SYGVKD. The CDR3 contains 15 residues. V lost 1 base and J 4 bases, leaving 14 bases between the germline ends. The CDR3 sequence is CAISELERASYEQYF. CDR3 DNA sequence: TGTGCCATCAGTGAGTTGGAGCGGGCGAGTTACGAGCAGTACTTC.

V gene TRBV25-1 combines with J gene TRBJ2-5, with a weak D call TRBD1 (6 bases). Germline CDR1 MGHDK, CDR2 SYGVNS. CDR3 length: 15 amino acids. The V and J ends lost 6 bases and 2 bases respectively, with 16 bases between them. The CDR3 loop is CASSRGGAVQETQYF. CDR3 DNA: TGTGCCAGCAGCCGAGGGGGAGCAGTTCAAGAGACCCAGTACTTC.